This T cell receptor beta chain was sequenced during a study of CD8+ T cells in alopecia areata. Study details: Administration of oral tofacitinib to treated patients was at 5 to 10 mg twice daily. The study, taken as a whole, reports: Scalp clonality and expanded CD8+ clones among the top 100 were significantly decreased by tofacitinib. Sequencing of scalp samples also includes resident alphabeta T cells from normal skin.

About this clone: The antigen is unknown.

Extracted RNA was reverse transcribed into cDNA, the sequencing template. Data came from immunoSEQ multiplex PCR; TCRdb stores just in-frame clones and leaves some out. The sample includes under 350,000 clones, 58% of them seen just once. This CDR3 contains 13 residues. Germline lookup yields CDR1 SGHTS and CDR2 YDEGEE. Trimming removed 2 bases from V and 2 bases from J, with 7 bases in between. Specified treatment: oral pan-JAK inhibitor, 5-10 mg twice daily. The TCR originated in a human donor with alopecia areata. This rearrangement joins TRBV5-8 to TRBJ1-2; a weak D match, TRBD1 (5 bases). The material sequenced was CD4+ T cells sorted from blood, taken at week 24, from a patient treated with tofacitinib. CDR3 residues: CASSFSGNYGYTF. The CDR3 region has the DNA TGTGCCAGCAGCTTCTCAGGGAACTATGGCTACACCTTC.